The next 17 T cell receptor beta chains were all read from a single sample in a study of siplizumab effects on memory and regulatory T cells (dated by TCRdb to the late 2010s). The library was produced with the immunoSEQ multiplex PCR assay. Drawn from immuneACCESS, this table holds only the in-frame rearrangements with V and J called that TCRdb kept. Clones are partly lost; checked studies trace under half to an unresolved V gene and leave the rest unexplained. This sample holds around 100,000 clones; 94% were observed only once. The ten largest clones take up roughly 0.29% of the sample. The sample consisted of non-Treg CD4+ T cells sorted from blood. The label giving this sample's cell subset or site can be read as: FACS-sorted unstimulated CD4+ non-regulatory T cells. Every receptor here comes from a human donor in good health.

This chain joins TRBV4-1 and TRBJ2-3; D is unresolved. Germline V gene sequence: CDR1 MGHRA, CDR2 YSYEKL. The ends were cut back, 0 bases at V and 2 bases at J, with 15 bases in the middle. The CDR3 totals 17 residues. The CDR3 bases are TGCGCCAGCAGCCAAGAAGGAGCCGGCCAAGTCACAGATACGCAGTATTTT. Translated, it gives CASSQEGAGQVTDTQYF.

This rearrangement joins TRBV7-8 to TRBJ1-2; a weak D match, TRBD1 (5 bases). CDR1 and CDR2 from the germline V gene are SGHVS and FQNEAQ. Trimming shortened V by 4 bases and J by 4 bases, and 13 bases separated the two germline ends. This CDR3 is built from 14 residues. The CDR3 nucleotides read TGTGCCAGCAGCTCCCATCGGGACGGCTATGGCTACACCTTC. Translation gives CASSSHRDGYGYTF. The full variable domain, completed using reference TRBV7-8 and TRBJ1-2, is GAGVSQSPRYKVAKRGQDVALRCDPISGHVSLFWYQQALGQGPEFLTYFQNEAQLDKSGLPSDRFFAERPEGSVSTLKIQRTQQEDSAVYLCASSSHRDGYGYTFGSGTRLTVV.

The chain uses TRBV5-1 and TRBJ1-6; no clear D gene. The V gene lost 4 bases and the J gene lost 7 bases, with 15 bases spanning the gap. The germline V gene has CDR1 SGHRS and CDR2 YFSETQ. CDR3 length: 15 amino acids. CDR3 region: CASSAGNNGNSPLHF. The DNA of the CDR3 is TGCGCCAGCAGCGCTGGGAATAACGGGAATTCACCCCTCCACTTT. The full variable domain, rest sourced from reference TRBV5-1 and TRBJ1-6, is KAGVTQTPRYLIKTRGQQVTLSCSPISGHRSVSWYQQTPGQGLQFLFEYFSETQRNKGNFPGRFSGRQFSNSRSEMNVSTLELGDSALYLCASSAGNNGNSPLHFGNGTRLTVT.

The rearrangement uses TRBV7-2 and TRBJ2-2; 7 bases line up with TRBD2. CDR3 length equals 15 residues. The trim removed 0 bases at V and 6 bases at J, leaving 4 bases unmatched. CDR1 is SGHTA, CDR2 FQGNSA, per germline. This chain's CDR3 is CASSLAGGISGELFF. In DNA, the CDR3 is TGTGCCAGCAGCTTAGCGGGAGGGATTTCCGGGGAGCTGTTTTTT. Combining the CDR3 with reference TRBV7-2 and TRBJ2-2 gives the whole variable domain GAGVSQSPSNKVTEKGKDVELRCDPISGHTALYWYRQSLGQGLEFLIYFQGNSAPDKSGLPSDRFSAERTGGSVSTLTIQRTQQEDSAVYLCASSLAGGISGELFFGEGSRLTVL.

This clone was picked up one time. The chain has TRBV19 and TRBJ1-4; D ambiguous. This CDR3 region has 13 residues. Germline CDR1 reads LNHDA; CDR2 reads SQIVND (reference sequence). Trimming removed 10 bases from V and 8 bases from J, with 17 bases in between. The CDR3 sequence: CATNPRQREKLFF. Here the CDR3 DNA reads TGTGCCACCAACCCGCGTCAGCGGGAAAAACTGTTTTTT.

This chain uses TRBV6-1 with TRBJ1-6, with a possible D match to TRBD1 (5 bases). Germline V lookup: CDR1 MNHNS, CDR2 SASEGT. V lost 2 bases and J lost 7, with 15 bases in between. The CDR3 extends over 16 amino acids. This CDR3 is CASSELRTGGNSPLHF. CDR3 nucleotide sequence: TGTGCCAGCAGTGAATTGCGTACTGGGGGAAATTCACCCCTCCACTTT.

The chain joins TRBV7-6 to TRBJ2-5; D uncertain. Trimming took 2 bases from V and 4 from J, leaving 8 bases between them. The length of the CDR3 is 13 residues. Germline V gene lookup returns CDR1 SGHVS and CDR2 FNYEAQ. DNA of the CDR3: TGTGCCAGCAGCTTAAGCGCGGCAGAGACCCAGTACTTC. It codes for CASSLSAAETQYF.

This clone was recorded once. In nucleotides, the CDR3 is TGTGCCAGCAGCTTGGTACAGTCGGAAGCTTTCTTT. Translation: CASSLVQSEAFF. The J gene is TRBJ1-1, the V gene TRBV5-6; D gene ambiguous. V shed 0 bases and J shed 8 bases, with 8 bases lying between them. CDR1 is SGHDT, CDR2 YYEEEE, per germline. This CDR3 spans 12 amino acids.

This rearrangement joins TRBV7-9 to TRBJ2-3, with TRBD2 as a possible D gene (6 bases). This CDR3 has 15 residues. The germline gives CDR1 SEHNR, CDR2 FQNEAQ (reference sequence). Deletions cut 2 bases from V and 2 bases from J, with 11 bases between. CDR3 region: CASSLTGEYTDTQYF. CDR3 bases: TGTGCCAGCAGCTTAACGGGGGAGTACACAGATACGCAGTATTTT.

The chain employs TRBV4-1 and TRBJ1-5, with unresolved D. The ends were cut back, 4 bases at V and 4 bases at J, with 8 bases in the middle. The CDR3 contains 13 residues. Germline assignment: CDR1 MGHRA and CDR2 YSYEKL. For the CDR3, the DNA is TGCGCCAGCAGCCCCCGACTTAATCAGCCCCAGCATTTT. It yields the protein CASSPRLNQPQHF.

This CDR3 reads CASRTGEKLFF. CDR3 DNA: TGTGCCAGCAGGACAGGGGAAAAACTGTTTTTT. The V gene is TRBV6-6, the J gene TRBJ1-4; 7 bases map to TRBD1. Germline V lookup: CDR1 MNHNY, CDR2 SVGAGI (reference sequence). The CDR3 is 11 residues long. V lost 6 bases to trimming and J lost 8 bases; unmatched junction nucleotides: 0.

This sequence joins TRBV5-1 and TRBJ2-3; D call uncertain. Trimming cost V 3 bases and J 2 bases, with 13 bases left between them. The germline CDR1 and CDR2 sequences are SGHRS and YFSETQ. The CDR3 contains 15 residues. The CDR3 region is CASSSAVSHTDTQYF. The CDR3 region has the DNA TGCGCCAGCAGCTCGGCGGTCAGCCACACAGATACGCAGTATTTT.

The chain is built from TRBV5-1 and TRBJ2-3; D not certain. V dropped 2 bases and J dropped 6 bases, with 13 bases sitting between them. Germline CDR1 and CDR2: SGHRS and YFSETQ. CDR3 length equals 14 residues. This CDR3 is CASSFGDPADTQYF. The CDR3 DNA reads TGCGCCAGCAGCTTCGGCGACCCAGCGGATACGCAGTATTTT.

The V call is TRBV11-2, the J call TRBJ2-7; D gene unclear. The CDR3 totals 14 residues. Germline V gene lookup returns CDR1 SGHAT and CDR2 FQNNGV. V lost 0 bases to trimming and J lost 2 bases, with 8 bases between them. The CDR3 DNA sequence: TGTGCCAGCAGCTTAGATACGCTCACCTACGAGCAGTACTTC. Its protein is CASSLDTLTYEQYF.

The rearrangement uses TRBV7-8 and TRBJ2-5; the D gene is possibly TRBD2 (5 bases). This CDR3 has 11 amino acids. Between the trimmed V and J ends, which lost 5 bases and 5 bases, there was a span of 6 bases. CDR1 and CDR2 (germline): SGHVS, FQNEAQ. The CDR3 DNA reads TGTGCCAGCAGCCCGGGGGAGACCCAGTACTTC. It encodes CASSPGETQYF.

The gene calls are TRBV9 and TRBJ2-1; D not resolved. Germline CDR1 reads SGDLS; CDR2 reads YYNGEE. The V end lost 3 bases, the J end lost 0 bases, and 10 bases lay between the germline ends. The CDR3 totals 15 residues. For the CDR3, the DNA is TGTGCCAGCAGCGCACAGATGAGCTCCTACAATGAGCAGTTCTTC. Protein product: CASSAQMSSYNEQFF. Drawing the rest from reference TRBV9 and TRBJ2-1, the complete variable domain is DSGVTQTPKHLITATGQRVTLRCSPRSGDLSVYWYQQSLDQGLQFLIQYYNGEERAKGNILERFSAQQFPDLHSELNLSSLELGDSALYFCASSAQMSSYNEQFFGPGTRLTVL.

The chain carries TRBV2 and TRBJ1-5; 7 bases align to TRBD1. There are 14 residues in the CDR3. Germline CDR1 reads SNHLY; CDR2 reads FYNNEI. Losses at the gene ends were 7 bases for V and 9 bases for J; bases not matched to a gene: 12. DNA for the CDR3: TGTGCCAGCAATCGGGACAGTGAAAAAGGGCCCCAGCATTTT. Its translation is CASNRDSEKGPQHF.